These 7 T cell receptor beta chains came from one sample sequenced in a study of blood T cells in healthy people across ages. A second PCR of roughly 7 to 11 cycles used a sample-barcoded 5' primer and a J-beta primer mix. MiXCR, applied by TCRdb to the 5' RACE reads, yields one record per CDR3 protein. Of over 500,000 distinct CDR3 sequences in the sample, roughly half were seen once. The material sequenced was blood. The receptors here all came from a woman of 80 years or more in good health.

V is TRBV7-2 and J is TRBJ2-1; D is unclear. The J call may not be correct, given that the DNA end is closer to TRBJ2-7. The CDR3 totals 14 residues. CDR1 is SGHTA, CDR2 FQGNSA, per germline. CDR3 bases: TGTGCCAGCAGCTTAGCCCCCCAGAGAAATGAGCAGTACTTC. This sequence encodes CASSLAPQRNEQYF.

CDR3 DNA sequence: TGTGCCAGCGGGTTGAATGGATGGGAGACCCAGTACTTC. This gives the protein CASGLNGWETQYF. The V gene is TRBV2, the J gene TRBJ2-7; D gene ambiguous. The closer fit of TRBJ2-5 to the DNA end suggests the J call may be wrong. Germline assignment: CDR1 SNHLY and CDR2 FYNNEI. The CDR3 sequence is 13 residues long.

This clonotype was observed many times. This chain uses TRBV20-1 with TRBJ2-6; D not certain. Trimming cost V 0 bases and J 1 base, with 4 bases left between them. The CDR3 extends over 14 amino acids. In germline, CDR1 is DFQATT, CDR2 SNEGSKA (reference sequence). The CDR3 spells CSAREGSGANVLTF. The CDR3 DNA follows: TGCAGTGCTAGAGAGGGATCTGGGGCCAACGTCCTGACTTTC.

This rearrangement joins TRBV20-1 to TRBJ2-5, with TRBD2 matching 9 bases. Germline loops: CDR1 DFQATT, CDR2 SNEGSKA (reference sequence). CDR3 length: 15 residues. J lost 2 bases, V lost 5 bases, and 9 bases had no gene match. CDR3 coding DNA: TGCAGTGCTTGGATGGCGGGGGGGATACAAGAGACCCAGTACTTC. Its protein is CSAWMAGGIQETQYF.

The chain uses TRBV12-3 or TRBV12-4 and TRBJ2-1; D is possibly TRBD1 (6 bases). V lost 8 bases and J 4 bases, leaving 15 bases between the germline ends. The CDR3 consists of 14 residues. CDR3 residues: CASQGISGYNEQFF. In DNA form, the CDR3 reads TGTGCCAGCCAGGGGATCTCAGGGTACAATGAGCAGTTCTTC.

Ten or more counts support this clonotype. The gene calls are TRBV27 and TRBJ2-1, with TRBD2 matching 10 bases. Germline V CDR1 and CDR2: MNHEY, SMNVEV (reference sequence). The CDR3 spans 17 residues. V lost 2 bases, J lost 7 bases, and 11 bases stayed unmatched. The CDR3 spells CASSLMTSGQRGNEQFF. The DNA of the CDR3 is TGTGCCAGCAGTTTAATGACTAGCGGGCAGAGGGGAAATGAGCAGTTCTTC.

In its sample, this clonotype was seen a few times. In nucleotides, the CDR3 is TGCAGTGCTAGAGTCCTAGCGGGAGATACGCAGTATTTT. It is translated as CSARVLAGDTQYF. The chain is built from TRBV20-1 and TRBJ2-3; 8 nucleotides match TRBD2. V lost 1 base, J lost 5 bases, and 2 bases stayed unmatched. CDR1 is DFQATT and CDR2 is SNEGSKA in the germline V gene (reference sequence). The CDR3 runs to 13 residues.